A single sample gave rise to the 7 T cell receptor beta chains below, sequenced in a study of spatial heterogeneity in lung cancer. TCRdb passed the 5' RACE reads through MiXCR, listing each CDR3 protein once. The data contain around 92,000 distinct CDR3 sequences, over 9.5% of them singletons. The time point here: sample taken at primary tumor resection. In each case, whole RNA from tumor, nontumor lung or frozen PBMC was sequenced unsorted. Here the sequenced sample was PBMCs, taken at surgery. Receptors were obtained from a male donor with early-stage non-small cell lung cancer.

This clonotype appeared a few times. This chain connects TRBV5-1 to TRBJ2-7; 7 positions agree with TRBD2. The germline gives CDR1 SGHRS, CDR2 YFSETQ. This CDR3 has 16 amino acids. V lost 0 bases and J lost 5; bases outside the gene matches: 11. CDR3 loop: CASSLGHLLASHEQYF. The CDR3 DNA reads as TGCGCCAGCAGCTTGGGACACCTACTAGCGTCCCACGAGCAGTACTTC.

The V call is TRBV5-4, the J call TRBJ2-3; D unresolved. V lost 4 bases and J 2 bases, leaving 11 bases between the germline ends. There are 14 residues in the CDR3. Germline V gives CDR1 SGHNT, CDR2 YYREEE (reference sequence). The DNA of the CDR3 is TGTGCCAGCAGCGGGCAGACTGACACAGATACGCAGTATTTT. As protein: CASSGQTDTDTQYF.

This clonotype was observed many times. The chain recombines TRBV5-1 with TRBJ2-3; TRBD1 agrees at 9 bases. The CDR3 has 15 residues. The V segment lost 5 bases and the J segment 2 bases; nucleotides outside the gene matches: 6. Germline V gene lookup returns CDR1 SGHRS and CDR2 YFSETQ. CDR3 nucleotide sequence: TGCGCCAGCAGGGGAGGGACAGGGCCCACAGATACGCAGTATTTT. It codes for CASRGGTGPTDTQYF.

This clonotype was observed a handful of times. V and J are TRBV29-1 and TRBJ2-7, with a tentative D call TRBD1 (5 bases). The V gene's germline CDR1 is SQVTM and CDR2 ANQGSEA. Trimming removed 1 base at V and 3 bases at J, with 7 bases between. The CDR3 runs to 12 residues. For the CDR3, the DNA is TGCAGCGTTGAAGTACAGGACTACGAGCAGTACTTC. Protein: CSVEVQDYEQYF.

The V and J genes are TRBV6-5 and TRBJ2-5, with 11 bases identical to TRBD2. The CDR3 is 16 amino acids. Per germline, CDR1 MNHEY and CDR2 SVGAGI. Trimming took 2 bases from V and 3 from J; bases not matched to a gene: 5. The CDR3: CASSYGSGGAEETQYF. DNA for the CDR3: TGTGCCAGCAGTTACGGTAGCGGGGGGGCGGAAGAGACCCAGTACTTC.

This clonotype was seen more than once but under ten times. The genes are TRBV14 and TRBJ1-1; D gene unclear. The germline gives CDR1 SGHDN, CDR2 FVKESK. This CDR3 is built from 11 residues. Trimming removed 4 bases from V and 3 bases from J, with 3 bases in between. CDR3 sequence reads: CASSRYTEAFF. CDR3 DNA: TGTGCCAGCAGCCGGTACACTGAAGCTTTCTTT. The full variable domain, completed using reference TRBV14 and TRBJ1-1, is EAGVTQFPSHSVIEKGQTVTLRCDPISGHDNLYWYRRVMGKEIKFLLHFVKESKQDESGMPNNRFLAERTGGTYSTLKVQPAELEDSGVYFCASSRYTEAFFGQGTRLTVV.

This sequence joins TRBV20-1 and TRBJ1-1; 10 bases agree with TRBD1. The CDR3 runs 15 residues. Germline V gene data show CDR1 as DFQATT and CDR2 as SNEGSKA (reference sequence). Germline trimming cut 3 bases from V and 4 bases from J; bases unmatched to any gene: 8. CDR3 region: CSASQTGGASTEAFF. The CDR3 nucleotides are TGCAGTGCTAGTCAGACAGGGGGCGCGAGCACTGAAGCTTTCTTT.